Shown below are 5 T cell receptor beta chains from a single sample sequenced in a study of spatial heterogeneity in lung cancer. Time point specified: blood at routine non-recurrence follow-up after resection. TCRdb re-called the 5' RACE reads through MiXCR, storing one row per CDR3 protein. The data show about 70,000 distinct CDR3 sequences, with 8% to 10% seen just once and approximately 2% held by the top ten. The sample here was PBMCs, taken at follow-up. All receptors derive from a female donor with early-stage non-small cell lung cancer.

This clonotype was counted at least ten times. The rearrangement links TRBV10-3 to TRBJ1-5; D is possibly TRBD1 (5 bases). Trimming removed 2 bases from V and 4 bases from J, with 9 bases in between. Looked up from germline, CDR1 is ENHRY and CDR2 is SYGVKD. The CDR3 has 14 residues. DNA of the CDR3: TGTGCCATCAGTGAGAAGGGGATTAATCAGCCCCAGCATTTT. The encoded protein is CAISEKGINQPQHF.

There are many counts of this clonotype. The chain employs TRBV19 and TRBJ1-5; D ambiguous. This CDR3 region has 15 residues. V was cut by 3 bases and J by 2 bases, with 11 bases left in between. Germline lookup yields CDR1 LNHDA and CDR2 SQIVND (reference sequence). The CDR3 DNA reads as TGTGCCAGTAGTATTGACTCCTTGGGCAATCAGCCCCAGCATTTT. Its translation is CASSIDSLGNQPQHF.

This clonotype occurred a few times. The V gene is TRBV29-1, the J gene TRBJ2-7, with TRBD1 as a possible D gene (6 bases). Germline V gene data show CDR1 as SQVTM and CDR2 as ANQGSEA. V was trimmed by 7 bases and J by 2 bases, leaving 12 bases between them. This CDR3 region has 12 residues. The CDR3 protein is CSATGTPYEQYF. In nucleotides, the CDR3 is TGCAGCGCCACCGGGACACCCTACGAGCAGTACTTC.

V and J are TRBV19 and TRBJ2-7; 10 bases are a match to TRBD1. The V and J ends lost 6 bases and 2 bases, in that order; junction bases with no gene match: 7. Germline assignment: CDR1 LNHDA and CDR2 SQIVND (reference sequence). The CDR3 loop spans 15 amino acids. CDR3 nucleotides: TGTGCCAGTAGCCAGGGACAGGGGACCACCTACGAGCAGTACTTC. Translation gives CASSQGQGTTYEQYF.

Points on this clonotype: Given a much more abundant clone one base away, this may be a read error. V and J are TRBV27 and TRBJ2-2, with D perhaps matching TRBD2 (6 bases). There are 15 residues in the CDR3. CDR1 MNHEY and CDR2 SMNVEV come from the germline V gene (reference sequence). V was shortened by 2 bases and J by 6 bases, with 13 bases between the two germline ends. As DNA, the CDR3 is TGTGCCAGCAGTTTAGATGGGACTGTGGCCGGGGAGCTGTTTTTT. Translated: CASSLDGTVAGELFF.